The subject of this entry is one TCR beta chain. The sample originates from a study of blood T cell repertoires in COVID-19. Study context: COVID-19 samples from acute and convalescent phases originated in the United States, Italy and Spain. From T cells, B-cell-depleted T cells, or PBMCs came the material, which was cDNA or gDNA.

Trimming pared 4 bases from V and 12 bases from J, leaving 16 bases between. Germline V CDR1 and CDR2: SGHTA, FQGNSA. There are 13 residues in the CDR3. The repertoire was sequenced with immunoSEQ multiplex PCR; TCRdb's copy has only in-frame clones and lacks some. The repertoire holds about 83,000 clones, with 86% as singletons. The chain recombines TRBV7-2 with TRBJ2-1; D may be TRBD1 (5 bases). Specimen: peripheral blood. This clonotype was obtained from a man aged 50 to 59 with active COVID-19. The chain's CDR3 is CASSSQGAVGQFF. The CDR3 bases are TGTGCCAGCAGCTCTCAAGGGGCGGTCGGGCAGTTCTTC. The complete variable domain, with remaining parts taken from reference TRBV7-2 and TRBJ2-1, reads GAGVSQSPSNKVTEKGKDVELRCDPISGHTALYWYRQSLGQGLEFLIYFQGNSAPDKSGLPSDRFSAERTGGSVSTLTIQRTQQEDSAVYLCASSSQGAVGQFFGPGTRLTVL.